What follows are 10 T cell receptor beta chains derived from one specimen sequenced in a study of shared clonotypes between healthy human individuals. The method was immunoSEQ multiplex PCR; TCRdb's version includes in-frame clones alone and lacks a portion of them. The sample gives approximately 2.3 million clones, roughly 93% of which show up once; about 0.39% is in the top ten. Sequencing used naive CD4+ T cells from PBMCs. Documented subset: CD45RA+ positively selected. Source of these receptors: a man aged 18-30 years in good health. Some clones in this sample may be carry-over from other donors' samples.

The sample holds one count of this clone. The V gene is TRBV6-5, the J gene TRBJ2-7; D assignment may be TRBD1 or TRBD2 (5 bases each). The germline gives CDR1 MNHEY, CDR2 SVGAGI. V was cut by 2 bases and J by 3 bases, with 14 bases left in between. The CDR3 sequence is 15 residues long. CDR3 DNA: TGTGCCAGCAGTTACGCCTCCGGGACCCTCTACGAGCAGTACTTC. Protein sequence: CASSYASGTLYEQYF.

The chain joins TRBV30 to TRBJ2-5; no definite D call. The CDR3 is 11 residues long. Germline-derived CDR1 and CDR2 are GTSNPN and SVGIG (reference sequence). V lost 5 bases, J lost 9 bases, and 13 bases lay in between. DNA for the CDR3: TGTGCCTGGGAAGGCTCCAGAGCCCAGTACTTC. It yields the protein CAWEGSRAQYF.

The rearrangement joins TRBV14 to TRBJ2-3; D may be TRBD1 or TRBD2 (5 bases each). In germline, CDR1 is SGHDN, CDR2 FVKESK. CDR3 size: 14 residues. The germline V and J ends were trimmed by 3 bases and 3 bases, with 10 bases remaining between them. The CDR3 bases are TGTGCCAGCAGCCAGGCTTGGGGGACAGATACGCAGTATTTT. This gives the protein CASSQAWGTDTQYF.

The chain is built from TRBV4-3 and TRBJ1-1, with 7 bases lining up with TRBD1. With 7 bases clipped from V and 4 bases from J, the junction kept 18 bases outside the gene matches. Germline loops: CDR1 LGHNA, CDR2 YSLEER. The CDR3 has 17 residues. CDR3 in DNA: TGCGCCAGCACCCCCGGGTACGAGGGGGCCCCGGGCACTGAAGCTTTCTTT. Translation gives CASTPGYEGAPGTEAFF.

This chain joins TRBV18 and TRBJ2-7; no firm D call. V was clipped by 0 bases and J by 1 base, with 13 bases between them. The CDR3 runs to 16 residues. The germline gives CDR1 KGHSH, CDR2 LQKENI. The CDR3 is CASSPPTGPGSYEQYF. The CDR3 DNA reads TGTGCCAGCTCACCACCCACCGGACCGGGTTCCTACGAGCAGTACTTC.

This chain joins TRBV11-2 and TRBJ2-6; D not certain. The V end was cut by 1 base, the J end by 0 bases, with 13 bases between. The CDR3 contains 18 residues. Germline CDR1 reads SGHAT; CDR2 reads FQNNGV. The CDR3 loop reads CASSLGISRHSGANVLTF. The CDR3 DNA is TGTGCCAGCAGCTTAGGAATTAGCAGACACTCTGGGGCCAACGTCCTGACTTTC.

The chain combines TRBV5-4 with TRBJ2-7; 7 bases agree with TRBD1. Germline V gene lookup returns CDR1 SGHNT and CDR2 YYREEE (reference sequence). CDR3 length equals 14 residues. Trimming removed 3 bases from V and 6 bases from J; junction bases left unmatched: 9. The CDR3 protein is CASSSKTGSSEQYF. CDR3 nucleotides: TGTGCCAGCAGCTCCAAGACAGGGAGCAGCGAGCAGTACTTC.

This clone showed up just once. The J gene is TRBJ2-7, the V gene TRBV11-2; TRBD1 might be the D (6 bases). Germline V lookup: CDR1 SGHAT, CDR2 FQNNGV. This CDR3 is built from 14 residues. The V end was cut by 5 bases, the J end by 1 base, with 12 bases between. CDR3 protein: CASSRTDSSYEQYF. CDR3 nucleotide sequence: TGTGCCAGCAGCCGGACGGACAGTTCCTACGAGCAGTACTTC.

This clone occurred once. The V gene is TRBV30, the J gene TRBJ2-7; D unclear. Per the germline V gene, CDR1 is GTSNPN and CDR2 is SVGIG (reference sequence). V lost 4 bases and J lost 0, with 7 bases in between. The CDR3 is made up of 12 amino acids. The CDR3 nucleotides read TGTGCCTGGAAACAGAGCTCCTACGAGCAGTACTTC. Translation gives CAWKQSSYEQYF.

The chain is built from TRBV28 and TRBJ2-4; D remains ambiguous. CDR1 MDHEN and CDR2 SYDVKM come from the germline V gene. Trimming left V 2 bases short and J 6 bases short, with 14 bases between. This CDR3 has 15 amino acids. The DNA of the CDR3 is TGTGCCAGCAGTTTAGCCCCTTCGGCAGCAAACATTCAGTACTTC. This codes for CASSLAPSAANIQYF.